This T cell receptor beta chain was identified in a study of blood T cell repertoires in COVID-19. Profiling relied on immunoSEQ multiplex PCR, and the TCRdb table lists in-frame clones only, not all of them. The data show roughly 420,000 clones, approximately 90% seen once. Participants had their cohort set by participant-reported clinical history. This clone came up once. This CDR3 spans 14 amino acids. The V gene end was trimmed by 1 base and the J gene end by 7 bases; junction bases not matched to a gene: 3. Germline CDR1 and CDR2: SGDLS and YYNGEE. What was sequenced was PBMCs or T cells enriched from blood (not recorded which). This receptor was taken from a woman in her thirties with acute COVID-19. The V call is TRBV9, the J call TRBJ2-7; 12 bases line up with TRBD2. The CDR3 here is CASSVLAGGREQYF. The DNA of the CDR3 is TGTGCCAGCAGCGTACTAGCGGGGGGGCGTGAGCAGTACTTC.